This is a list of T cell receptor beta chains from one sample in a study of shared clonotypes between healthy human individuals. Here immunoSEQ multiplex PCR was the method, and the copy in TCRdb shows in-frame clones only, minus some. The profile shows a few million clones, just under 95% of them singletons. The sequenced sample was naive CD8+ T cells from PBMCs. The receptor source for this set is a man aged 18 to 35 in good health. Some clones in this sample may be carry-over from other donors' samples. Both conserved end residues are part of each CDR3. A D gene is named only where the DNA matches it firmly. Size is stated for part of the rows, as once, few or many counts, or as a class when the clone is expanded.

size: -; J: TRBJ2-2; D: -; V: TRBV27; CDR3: CASCILGTAGELFF; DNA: TGTGCCAGCTGTATTTTGGGGACGGCCGGGGAGCTGTTTTTT
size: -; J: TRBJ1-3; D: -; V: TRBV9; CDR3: CASSDGFSGNTIYF; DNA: TGTGCCAGCAGCGACGGGTTCTCTGGAAACACCATATATTTT
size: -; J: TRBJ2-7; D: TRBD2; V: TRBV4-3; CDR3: CASSPWTGGYEQYF; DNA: TGCGCCAGCAGCCCGTGGACGGGGGGCTACGAGCAGTACTTC
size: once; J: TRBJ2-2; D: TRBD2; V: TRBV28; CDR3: CASSWGLAGEGGELFF; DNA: TGTGCCAGCAGTTGGGGACTAGCGGGAGAAGGCGGGGAGCTGTTTTTT
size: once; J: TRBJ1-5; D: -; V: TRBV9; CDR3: CASSSGVGRDQPQHF; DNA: TGTGCCAGCAGCTCAGGGGTTGGGAGAGATCAGCCCCAGCATTTT
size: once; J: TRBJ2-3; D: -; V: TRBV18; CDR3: CASSPLKIKGPQPDTQYF; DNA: TGTGCCAGCTCACCACTAAAAATAAAGGGGCCCCAGCCAGATACGCAGTATTTT
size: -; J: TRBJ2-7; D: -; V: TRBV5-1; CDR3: CASSLAGSRSYEQYF; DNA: TGCGCCAGCAGCTTGGCAGGGTCTCGCTCTTACGAGCAGTACTTC
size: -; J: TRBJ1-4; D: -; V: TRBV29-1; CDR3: CSVEVLGPLGEKLFF; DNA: TGCAGCGTTGAAGTTCTGGGCCCCCTCGGCGAAAAACTGTTTTTT
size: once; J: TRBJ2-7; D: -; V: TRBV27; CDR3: CASKGAVHEQYF; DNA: TGTGCCAGCAAGGGCGCAGTCCACGAGCAGTACTTC
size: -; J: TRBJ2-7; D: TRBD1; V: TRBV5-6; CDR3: CASSLEGAHEQYF; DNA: TGTGCCAGCAGCTTGGAGGGGGCCCACGAGCAGTACTTC
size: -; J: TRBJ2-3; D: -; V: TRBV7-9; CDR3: CASSPPKPGTDTQYF; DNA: TGTGCCAGCAGCCCACCTAAGCCGGGCACAGATACGCAGTATTTT
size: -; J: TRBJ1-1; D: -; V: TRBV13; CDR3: CASSPETNTEAFF; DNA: TGTGCCAGCAGCCCTGAGACAAACACTGAAGCTTTCTTT
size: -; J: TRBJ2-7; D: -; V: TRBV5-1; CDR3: CASSFIGTPAEQYF; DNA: TGCGCCAGCAGCTTTATTGGGACCCCGGCGGAGCAGTACTTC
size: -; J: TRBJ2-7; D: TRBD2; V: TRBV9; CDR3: CASSESPGTSTHRDEQYF; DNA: TGTGCCAGCAGCGAATCCCCCGGGACTAGTACTCACCGGGACGAGCAGTACTTC
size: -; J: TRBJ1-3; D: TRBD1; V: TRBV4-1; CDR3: CASSRGQGSANTIYF; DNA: TGCGCCAGCAGCCGCGGACAGGGGTCGGCAAACACCATATATTTT
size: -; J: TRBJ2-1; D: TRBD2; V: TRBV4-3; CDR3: CASSQDAGGTYNEQFF; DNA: TGCGCCAGCAGCCAAGACGCGGGAGGAACCTACAATGAGCAGTTCTTC
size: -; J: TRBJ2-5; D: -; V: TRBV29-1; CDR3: CSVSRESTETQYF; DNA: TGCAGCGTTTCCAGGGAAAGTACAGAGACCCAGTACTTC
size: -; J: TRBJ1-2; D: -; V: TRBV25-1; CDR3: CASSEWRDPRYTF; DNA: TGTGCCAGCAGTGAATGGAGAGATCCCCGCTACACCTTC
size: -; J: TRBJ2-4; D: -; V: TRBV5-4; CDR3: CASSPSPRVGGSKNIQYF; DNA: TGTGCCAGCAGCCCCTCTCCCCGCGTTGGGGGATCCAAAAACATTCAGTACTTC
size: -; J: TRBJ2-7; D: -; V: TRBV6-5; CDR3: CASSYLDHYEQYF; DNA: TGTGCCAGCAGTTACTTGGATCACTACGAGCAGTACTTC
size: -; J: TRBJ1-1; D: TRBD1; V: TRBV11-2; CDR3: CATAPPNRGWTEAFF; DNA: TGTGCCACCGCCCCTCCAAACAGGGGATGGACTGAAGCTTTCTTT
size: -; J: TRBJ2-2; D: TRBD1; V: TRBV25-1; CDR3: CASYRNPGQASVGELFF; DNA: TGTGCCAGCTACCGAAATCCGGGACAGGCATCCGTGGGGGAGCTGTTTTTT
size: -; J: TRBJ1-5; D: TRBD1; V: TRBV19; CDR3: CASSIRDSNQPQHF; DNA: TGTGCCAGTAGTATACGGGACAGTAATCAGCCCCAGCATTTT
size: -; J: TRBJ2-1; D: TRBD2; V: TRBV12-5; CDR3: CASGSTSGGLEQFF; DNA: TGTGCTAGTGGTTCCACTAGCGGGGGCCTTGAGCAGTTCTTC
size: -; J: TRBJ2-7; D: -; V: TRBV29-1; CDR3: CSVYGAPDTSYEQYF; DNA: TGCAGCGTTTACGGAGCGCCTGATACCTCCTACGAGCAGTACTTC
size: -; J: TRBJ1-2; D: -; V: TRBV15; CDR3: CATSSTAYGYTF; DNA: TGTGCCACCAGCTCGACTGCGTATGGCTACACCTTC
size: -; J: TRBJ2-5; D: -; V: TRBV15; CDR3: CATSTRVDGTRTGGADF; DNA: TGTGCCACCAGCACCAGGGTCGATGGCACTAGAACAGGTGGAGCCGACTTC
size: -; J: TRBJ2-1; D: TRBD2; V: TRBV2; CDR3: CASSAAGVGALSYNEQFF; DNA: TGTGCCAGCAGTGCAGCGGGAGTGGGGGCTTTGTCCTACAATGAGCAGTTCTTC
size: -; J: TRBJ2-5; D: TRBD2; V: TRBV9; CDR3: CASSVVAGGRETQYF; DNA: TGTGCCAGCAGCGTAGTGGCGGGAGGCAGGGAGACCCAGTACTTC
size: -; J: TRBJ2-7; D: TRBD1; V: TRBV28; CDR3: CASSFQGVPWEQYF; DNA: TGTGCCAGCAGTTTTCAGGGGGTCCCCTGGGAGCAGTACTTC
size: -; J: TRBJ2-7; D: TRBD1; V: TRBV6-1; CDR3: CASRRDSSYEQYF; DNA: TGTGCCAGCCGAAGGGACAGCTCCTACGAGCAGTACTTC
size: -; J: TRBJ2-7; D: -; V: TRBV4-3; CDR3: CASSLYRDEQYF; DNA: TGCGCCAGCAGCTTATACAGGGACGAGCAGTACTTC
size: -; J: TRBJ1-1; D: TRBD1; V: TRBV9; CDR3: CASQLLAGTGAEAFF; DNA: TGTGCCAGCCAACTTCTGGCCGGGACAGGTGCTGAAGCTTTCTTT
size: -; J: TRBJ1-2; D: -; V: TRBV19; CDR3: CASRFHQGRDPNYGYTF; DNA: TGTGCCAGTAGGTTCCATCAAGGCAGGGACCCCAACTATGGCTACACCTTC
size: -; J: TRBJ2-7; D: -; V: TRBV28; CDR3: CASSFSPRDYEQYF; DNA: TGTGCCAGCAGTTTTTCCCCCAGGGACTACGAGCAGTACTTC
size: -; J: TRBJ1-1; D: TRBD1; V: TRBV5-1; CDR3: CASSLEGGFTEAFF; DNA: TGCGCCAGCAGCTTGGAAGGGGGCTTCACTGAAGCTTTCTTT
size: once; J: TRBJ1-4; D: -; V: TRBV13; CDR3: CASSTSRGAQEKLFF; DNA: TGTGCCAGCAGCACCAGTCGGGGGGCTCAGGAAAAACTGTTTTTT
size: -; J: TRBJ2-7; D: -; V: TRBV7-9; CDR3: CASSTHPHEQYF; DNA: TGTGCCAGCAGCACTCATCCCCACGAGCAGTACTTC
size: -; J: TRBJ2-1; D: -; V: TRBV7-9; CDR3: CASSSTRDKNEQFF; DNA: TGTGCCAGCAGCTCCACCCGGGATAAGAATGAGCAGTTCTTC
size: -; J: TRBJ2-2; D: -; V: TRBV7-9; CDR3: CASSDAGNTGELFF; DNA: TGTGCCAGCAGCGACGCCGGCAACACCGGGGAGCTGTTTTTT
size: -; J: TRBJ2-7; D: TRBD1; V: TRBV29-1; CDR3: CSVEAQWDRLNTYEQYF; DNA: TGCAGCGTTGAAGCTCAATGGGACAGGCTGAACACCTACGAGCAGTACTTC
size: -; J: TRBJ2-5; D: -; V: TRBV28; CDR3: CASSSTGLMKGETQYF; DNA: TGTGCCAGCAGTTCTACAGGCCTTATGAAAGGAGAGACCCAGTACTTC
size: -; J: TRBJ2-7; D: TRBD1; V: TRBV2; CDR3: CAALGQLSYEQYF; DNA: TGTGCCGCCCTGGGACAGCTCTCCTACGAGCAGTACTTC
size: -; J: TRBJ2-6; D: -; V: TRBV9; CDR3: CASSVGSRQSGANVLTF; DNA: TGTGCCAGCAGCGTAGGTAGCCGGCAATCTGGGGCCAACGTCCTGACTTTC
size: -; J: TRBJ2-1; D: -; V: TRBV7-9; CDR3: CASIEGVLDNEQFF; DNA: TGTGCCAGCATCGAAGGGGTTTTGGACAATGAGCAGTTCTTC
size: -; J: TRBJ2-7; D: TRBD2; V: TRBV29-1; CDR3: CSVVPGRPPYEQYF; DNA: TGCAGCGTTGTCCCCGGGAGGCCTCCCTACGAGCAGTACTTC
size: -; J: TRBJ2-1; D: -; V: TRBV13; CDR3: CASSSRLNEQFF; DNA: TGTGCCAGCAGCTCGCGTTTGAATGAGCAGTTCTTC
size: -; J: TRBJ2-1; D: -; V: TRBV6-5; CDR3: CASSYSIEGKTAQFF; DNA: TGTGCCAGCAGTTACTCGATAGAGGGAAAGACAGCTCAGTTCTTC